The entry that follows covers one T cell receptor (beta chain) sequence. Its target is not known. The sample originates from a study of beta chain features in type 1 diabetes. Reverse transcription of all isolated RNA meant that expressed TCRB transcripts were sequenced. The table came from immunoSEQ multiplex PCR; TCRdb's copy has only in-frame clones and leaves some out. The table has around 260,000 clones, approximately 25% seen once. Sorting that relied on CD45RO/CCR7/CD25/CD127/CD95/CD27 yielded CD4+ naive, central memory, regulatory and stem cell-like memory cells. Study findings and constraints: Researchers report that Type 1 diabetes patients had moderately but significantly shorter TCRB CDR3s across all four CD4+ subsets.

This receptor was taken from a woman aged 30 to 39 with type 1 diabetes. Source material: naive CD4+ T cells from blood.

Written as DNA, the CDR3 is TGTGCCAGCAGTTTGAGTTACCAAGAGACCCAGTACTTC. Protein sequence: CASSLSYQETQYF. This chain links TRBV27 with TRBJ2-5; D not certain. In germline, CDR1 is MNHEY, CDR2 SMNVEV (reference sequence). Trimming pared 3 bases from V and 0 bases from J, leaving 5 bases between. This CDR3 has 13 residues.